The clone carrying this T cell receptor beta chain was counted a single time. In the original workflow: Amplification from reference gene primers served as the basis for estimated nucleated cell counts. Sequencing used immunoSEQ multiplex PCR; TCRdb keeps in-frame clones, though not all of them. V, J and clone size are taken as reported in that table, and D and trimming were inferred from the DNA itself. The table has 470,000 or so clones, approximately 90% seen once; the top ten hold just under 2%. Participant age was roughly 18 to 95 years, and participants resided in about 25 US areas. Participant-reported clinical history was the basis for cohort assignment. This sample stems from a study of blood T cell repertoires in COVID-19. Looking at the study overall: In each case, the material was cDNA or gDNA derived from T cells, B-cell-depleted T cells, or PBMCs.

This CDR3 has 16 amino acids. The germline CDR1 and CDR2 sequences are MNHEY and SVGAGI. After removal of 2 bases from V and 0 bases from J, the junction contained 6 bases not matched to a gene. The sample comprised PBMCs or T cells enriched from blood (not recorded which). The clonotype originates from a woman under 30 with acute COVID-19. V gene TRBV6-5 combines with J gene TRBJ2-7; 8 nucleotides match TRBD2. CDR3 in DNA: TGTGCCAGCAGTTACGAGGCGGGAGGAGTCTCCTACGAGCAGTACTTC. Its translation: CASSYEAGGVSYEQYF.